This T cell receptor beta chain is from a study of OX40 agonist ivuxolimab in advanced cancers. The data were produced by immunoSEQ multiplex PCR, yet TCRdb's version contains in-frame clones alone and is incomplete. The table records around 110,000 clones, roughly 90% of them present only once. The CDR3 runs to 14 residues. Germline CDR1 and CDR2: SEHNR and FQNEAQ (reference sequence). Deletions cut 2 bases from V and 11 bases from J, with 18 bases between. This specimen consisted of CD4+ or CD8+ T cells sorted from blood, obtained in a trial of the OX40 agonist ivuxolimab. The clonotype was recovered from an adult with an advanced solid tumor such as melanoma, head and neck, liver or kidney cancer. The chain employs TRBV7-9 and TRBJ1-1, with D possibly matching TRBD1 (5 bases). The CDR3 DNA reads TGTGCCAGCAGCTTAAGGGGAGGGGAGAAGCCGGCTTTCTTT. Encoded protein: CASSLRGGEKPAFF.